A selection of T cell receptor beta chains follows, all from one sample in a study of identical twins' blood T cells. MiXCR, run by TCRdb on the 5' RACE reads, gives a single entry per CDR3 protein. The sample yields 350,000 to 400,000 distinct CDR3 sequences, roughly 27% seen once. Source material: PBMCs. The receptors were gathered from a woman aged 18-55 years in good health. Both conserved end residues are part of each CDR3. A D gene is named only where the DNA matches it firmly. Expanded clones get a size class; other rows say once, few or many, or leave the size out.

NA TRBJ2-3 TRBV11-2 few CASTPRYF TGTGCCAGCACCCCTCGGTATTTT
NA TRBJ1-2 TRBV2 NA CASSEAGSNYGYTF TGTGCCAGCAGTGAAGCCGGGAGTAACTATGGCTACACCTTC
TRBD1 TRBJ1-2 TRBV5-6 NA CASSLGPGTAFYGYTF TGTGCCAGCAGCTTGGGGCCCGGGACAGCTTTCTATGGCTACACCTTC
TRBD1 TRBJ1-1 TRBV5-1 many CASSDWDRGNTEAFF TGCGCCAGCAGCGATTGGGACAGAGGGAACACTGAAGCTTTCTTT
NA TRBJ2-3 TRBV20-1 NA CSARDPSGEVGDTQYF TGCAGTGCTAGAGATCCCTCAGGGGAGGTTGGAGATACGCAGTATTTT
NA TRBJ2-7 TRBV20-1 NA CSANLRGTYEQYF TGCAGTGCAAATCTTCGGGGCACCTACGAGCAGTACTTC
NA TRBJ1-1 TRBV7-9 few CASSSHYTEAFF TGTGCCAGCAGCTCACATTACACTGAAGCTTTCTTT
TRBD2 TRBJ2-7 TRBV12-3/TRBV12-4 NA CASRLGTSTYEQYF TGTGCCAGCAGGCTCGGGACTAGTACCTACGAGCAGTACTTC
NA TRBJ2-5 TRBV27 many CASSSLGRGQETQYF TGTGCCAGCAGTTCCCTGGGCAGGGGCCAAGAGACCCAGTACTTC
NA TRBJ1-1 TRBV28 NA CASSRGGENEAFF TGTGCCAGCAGTCGAGGGGGGGAAAATGAAGCTTTCTTT
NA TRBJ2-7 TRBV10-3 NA CAISEQGYEQYF TGTGCCATCAGTGAACAGGGCTACGAGCAGTACTTC
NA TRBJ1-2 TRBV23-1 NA CASSQSHGLPDYGYTF TGCGCCAGCAGTCAATCCCACGGCCTCCCGGACTATGGCTACACCTTC
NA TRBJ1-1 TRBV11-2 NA CASSLTIPRRLNTEVFF TGTGCCAGCAGCTTAACAATCCCCCGACGCTTGAACACTGAAGTTTTCTTT
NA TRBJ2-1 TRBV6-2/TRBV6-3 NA CASSLHQRPFVKFF TGTGCCAGCAGTCTCCATCAGCGGCCTTTTGTGAAGTTCTTC
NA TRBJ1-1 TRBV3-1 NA CASSPRVGSGTEAFF TGTGCCAGCAGCCCCAGGGTTGGCTCCGGAACTGAAGCTTTCTTT
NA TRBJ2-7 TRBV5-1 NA CASRLIRDTVEQYF TGCGCCAGCAGACTCATCCGGGACACGGTTGAGCAGTACTTC
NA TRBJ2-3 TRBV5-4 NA CASSLAGSATDTQYF TGTGCCAGCAGCTTGGCTGGCAGCGCGACAGATACGCAGTATTTT
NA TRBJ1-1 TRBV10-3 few CAISEPYRGGTEAFF TGTGCCATCAGTGAGCCGTATAGGGGCGGCACTGAAGCTTTCTTT
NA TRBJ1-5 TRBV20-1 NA CSARRGNQPQHF TGCAGTGCCCGGCGAGGGAATCAGCCCCAGCATTTT
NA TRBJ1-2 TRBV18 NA CASSPQRDYGYTF TGTGCCAGCTCACCACAGCGGGATTATGGCTACACCTTC
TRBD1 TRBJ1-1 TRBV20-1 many CSASDPRTGWRTEAFF TGCAGTGCTAGCGACCCGAGGACAGGGTGGAGGACTGAAGCTTTCTTT
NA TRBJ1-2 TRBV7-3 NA CASSSGAAYGYTF TGTGCCAGCAGCTCCGGGGCAGCCTATGGCTACACCTTC
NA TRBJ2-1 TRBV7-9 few CASSLSGPYNEQFF TGTGCCAGCAGCTTGAGTGGGCCCTACAATGAGCAGTTCTTC
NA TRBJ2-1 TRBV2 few CASSEAGTVRAGNEQFF TGTGCCAGCAGTGAAGCGGGAACGGTTAGGGCCGGGAATGAGCAGTTCTTC
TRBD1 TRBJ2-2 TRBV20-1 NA CSASPLQGVNGELFF TGCAGTGCTAGTCCGCTGCAGGGGGTCAACGGGGAGCTGTTTTTT
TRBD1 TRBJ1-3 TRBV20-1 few CSAKGQGVGNTIYF TGCAGTGCAAAGGGACAGGGAGTAGGAAACACCATATATTTT
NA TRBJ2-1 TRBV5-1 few CASSSPRGRIYNEQFF TGCGCCAGCAGCTCGCCCCGGGGGAGGATCTACAATGAGCAGTTCTTC
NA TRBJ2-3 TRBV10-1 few CASSEFSGGATKKDTQYF TGCGCCAGCAGTGAGTTCTCGGGCGGGGCCACCAAGAAAGATACGCAGTATTTT
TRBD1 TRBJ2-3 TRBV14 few CASSQFPGQSTDTQYF TGTGCCAGCAGCCAATTCCCGGGACAGAGCACAGATACGCAGTATTTT
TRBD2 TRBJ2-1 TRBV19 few CASSIVAGGTNEQFF TGTGCCAGTAGTATCGTAGCGGGAGGGACCAATGAGCAGTTCTTC
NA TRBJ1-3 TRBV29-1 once CSAAPLHSTAGNTIYF TGCAGCGCAGCCCCCTTACATAGTACAGCTGGAAACACCATATATTTT
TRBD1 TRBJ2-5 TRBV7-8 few CASSKDRGLMETQYF TGTGCCAGCAGCAAGGACAGGGGACTGATGGAGACCCAGTACTTC
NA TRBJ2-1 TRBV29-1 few CSVEDLYNEQFF TGCAGCGTTGAAGATCTTTACAATGAGCAGTTCTTC
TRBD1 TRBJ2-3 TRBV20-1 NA CSASIPRGLTDTQYF TGCAGTGCTAGTATCCCCAGGGGGCTTACAGATACGCAGTATTTT
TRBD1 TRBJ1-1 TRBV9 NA CASSPRQGAGNTEGFF TGTGCCAGCAGCCCAAGACAGGGGGCAGGAAACACTGAAGGTTTCTTT
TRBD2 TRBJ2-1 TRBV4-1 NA CASSQAGTGEGNEQFF TGCGCCAGCAGCCAAGCGGGGACCGGGGAGGGAAATGAGCAGTTCTTC
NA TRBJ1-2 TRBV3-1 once CASSQRGENYGYTF TGTGCCAGCAGCCAACGGGGGGAAAACTATGGCTACACCTTC
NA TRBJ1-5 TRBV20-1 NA CSAMDGNQPQHF TGCAGTGCCATGGACGGGAATCAGCCCCAGCATTTT
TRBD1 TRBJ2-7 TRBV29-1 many CSVGTGSYEQYF TGCAGCGTCGGGACAGGGTCCTACGAGCAGTACTTC
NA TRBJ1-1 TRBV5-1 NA CASRGAGETEAFF TGCGCCAGCAGAGGGGCAGGGGAGACTGAAGCTTTCTTT
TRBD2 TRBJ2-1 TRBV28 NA CASRGLAGEGNEQFF TGTGCCAGTCGGGGACTAGCGGGAGAAGGCAATGAGCAGTTCTTC
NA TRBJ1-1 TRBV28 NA CASSLAEEAFF TGTGCCAGCAGTTTAGCGGAAGAAGCTTTCTTT
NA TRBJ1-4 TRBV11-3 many CASSLYGGKLFF TGTGCCAGCAGCTTATACGGCGGAAAACTGTTTTTT
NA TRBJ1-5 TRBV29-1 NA CSVGWRGHCSNQPQHF TGCAGCGTTGGTTGGCGGGGACACTGTAGCAATCAGCCCCAGCATTTT
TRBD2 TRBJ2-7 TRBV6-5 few CASSLSGLAGYEQYF TGTGCCAGCAGCCTCAGCGGACTAGCGGGATACGAGCAGTACTTC
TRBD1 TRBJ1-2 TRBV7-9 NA CASSSTSTGERGYTF TGTGCCAGCAGCTCGACCAGTACAGGGGAGCGGGGCTACACCTTC
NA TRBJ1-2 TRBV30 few CAWSVLGAGRSYGYTF TGTGCCTGGAGTGTGCTGGGGGCAGGCCGATCCTATGGCTACACCTTC
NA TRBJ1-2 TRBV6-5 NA CASSSIPTRDYGYTF TGTGCCAGCAGTTCCATCCCGACCCGGGACTATGGCTACACCTTC
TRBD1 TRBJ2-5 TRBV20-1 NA CSAKDRGRETQYF TGCAGTGCAAAAGACAGGGGGAGAGAGACCCAGTACTTC
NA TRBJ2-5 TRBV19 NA CASSIGSGRETQYF TGTGCCAGTAGTATTGGTTCCGGGCGGGAGACCCAGTACTTC
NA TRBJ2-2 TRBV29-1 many CSATPGTTEAGELFF TGCAGCGCGACCCCGGGGACCACCGAGGCCGGGGAGCTGTTTTTT
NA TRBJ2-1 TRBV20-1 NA CSAPPVLDNEQFF TGCAGTGCTCCACCAGTCCTGGACAATGAGCAGTTCTTC
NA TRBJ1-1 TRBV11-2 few CASSLDWGGVAEAFF TGTGCCAGCAGCTTAGATTGGGGGGGAGTCGCTGAAGCTTTCTTT